The 7 T cell receptor beta chains listed next were all sequenced from one sample in a study of siplizumab effects on memory and regulatory T cells (dated by TCRdb to the late 2010s). The library came from the immunoSEQ multiplex PCR assay. Entries here come from immuneACCESS through TCRdb and include only in-frame sequences with V and J called. Some clones fail to appear in such tables; in the studies checked, an unresolved V gene covers under half of the shortfall, and the cause of the remainder is unknown. The sample contains some 87,000 clones, around 90% of them found a single time. The top ten clones comprise roughly 15% of the sample. The sequenced sample was CD4+ T cells sorted from blood. The receptors were gathered from a human donor in good health.

J is TRBJ1-4 and V is TRBV4-1; weak D call: TRBD1 (6 bases). Per germline, CDR1 MGHRA and CDR2 YSYEKL. This CDR3 contains 17 residues. V was shortened by 2 bases and J by 0 bases, with 13 bases between the two germline ends. CDR3 in amino acids: CASSQNRDTTTNEKLFF. CDR3 nucleotides: TGCGCCAGCAGCCAAAACCGGGACACTACAACTAATGAAAAACTGTTTTTT.

The V and J genes are TRBV21-1 and TRBJ2-7. TRBV21-1 is shown as a pseudogene. CDR3 length: 11 residues. The CDR3 sequence: CASTKGYEQYF. The DNA for the CDR3 is TGTGCCAGCACCAAGGGCTACGAGCAGTACTTC.

A few counts support this clone. The genes are TRBV2 and TRBJ1-1, with D tentatively TRBD1 (6 bases). The CDR3 contains 14 residues. CDR1 SNHLY and CDR2 FYNNEI come from the germline V gene. V lost 8 bases and J lost 5, with 18 bases in between. The CDR3 here is CASSLRLGGTEAFF. In DNA form, the CDR3 reads TGTGCCAGCTCCTTGAGGTTAGGGGGTACTGAAGCTTTCTTT.

The CDR3 loop is CASSPGGRGLADTQYF. The CDR3 DNA reads as TGCGCCAGCAGCCCCGGGGGGAGGGGCTTGGCAGATACGCAGTATTTT. V is TRBV4-1 and J is TRBJ2-3; TRBD2 matches at 7 bases. Germline V lookup: CDR1 MGHRA, CDR2 YSYEKL. V lost 4 bases, J lost 4 bases, and 11 bases stayed unmatched. CDR3 length: 16 residues.

The chain is built from TRBV30 and TRBJ2-3; D gene uncertain. This CDR3 contains 16 residues. Germline V gives CDR1 GTSNPN, CDR2 SVGIG (reference sequence). Between the trimmed V and J ends, which lost 3 bases and 2 bases, there was a span of 18 bases. CDR3 coding DNA: TGTGCCTGGAGCGGGCGACTCCGGGCCAACACAGATACGCAGTATTTT. Amino acid sequence: CAWSGRLRANTDTQYF.

The chain couples TRBV5-1 to TRBJ2-7; a weak D match, TRBD2 (5 bases). CDR3 length equals 12 residues. V lost 4 bases and J lost 7, with 12 bases in between. CDR1 is SGHRS and CDR2 is YFSETQ in the germline V gene. DNA for the CDR3: TGCGCCAGCAGCGTTAGCGTAGGGGAGCAGTACTTC. It encodes CASSVSVGEQYF.

V and J are TRBV7-2 and TRBJ2-5, with no clear D. This CDR3 has 11 residues. V lost 5 bases, J lost 5 bases, and 6 bases lay in between. In germline, CDR1 is SGHTA, CDR2 FQGNSA. The CDR3 DNA reads TGTGCCAGCAGCGTTCAGGAGACCCAGTACTTC. Residues: CASSVQETQYF.